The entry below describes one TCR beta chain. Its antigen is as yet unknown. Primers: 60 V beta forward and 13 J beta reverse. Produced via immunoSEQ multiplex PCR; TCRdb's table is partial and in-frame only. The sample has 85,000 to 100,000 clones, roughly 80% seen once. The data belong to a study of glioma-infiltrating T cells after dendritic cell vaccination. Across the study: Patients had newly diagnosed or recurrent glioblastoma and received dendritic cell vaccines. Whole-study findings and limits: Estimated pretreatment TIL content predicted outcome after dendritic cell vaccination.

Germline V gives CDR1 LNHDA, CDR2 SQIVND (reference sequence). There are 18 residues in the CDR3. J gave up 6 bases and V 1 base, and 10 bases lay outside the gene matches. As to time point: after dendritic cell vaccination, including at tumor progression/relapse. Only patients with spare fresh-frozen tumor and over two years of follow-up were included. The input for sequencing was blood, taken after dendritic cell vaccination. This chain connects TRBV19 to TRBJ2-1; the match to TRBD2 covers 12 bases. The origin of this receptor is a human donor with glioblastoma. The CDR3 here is CASSIGLAGGSITNEQFF. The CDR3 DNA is TGTGCCAGTAGTATAGGCCTAGCGGGGGGGTCTATAACCAATGAGCAGTTCTTC.